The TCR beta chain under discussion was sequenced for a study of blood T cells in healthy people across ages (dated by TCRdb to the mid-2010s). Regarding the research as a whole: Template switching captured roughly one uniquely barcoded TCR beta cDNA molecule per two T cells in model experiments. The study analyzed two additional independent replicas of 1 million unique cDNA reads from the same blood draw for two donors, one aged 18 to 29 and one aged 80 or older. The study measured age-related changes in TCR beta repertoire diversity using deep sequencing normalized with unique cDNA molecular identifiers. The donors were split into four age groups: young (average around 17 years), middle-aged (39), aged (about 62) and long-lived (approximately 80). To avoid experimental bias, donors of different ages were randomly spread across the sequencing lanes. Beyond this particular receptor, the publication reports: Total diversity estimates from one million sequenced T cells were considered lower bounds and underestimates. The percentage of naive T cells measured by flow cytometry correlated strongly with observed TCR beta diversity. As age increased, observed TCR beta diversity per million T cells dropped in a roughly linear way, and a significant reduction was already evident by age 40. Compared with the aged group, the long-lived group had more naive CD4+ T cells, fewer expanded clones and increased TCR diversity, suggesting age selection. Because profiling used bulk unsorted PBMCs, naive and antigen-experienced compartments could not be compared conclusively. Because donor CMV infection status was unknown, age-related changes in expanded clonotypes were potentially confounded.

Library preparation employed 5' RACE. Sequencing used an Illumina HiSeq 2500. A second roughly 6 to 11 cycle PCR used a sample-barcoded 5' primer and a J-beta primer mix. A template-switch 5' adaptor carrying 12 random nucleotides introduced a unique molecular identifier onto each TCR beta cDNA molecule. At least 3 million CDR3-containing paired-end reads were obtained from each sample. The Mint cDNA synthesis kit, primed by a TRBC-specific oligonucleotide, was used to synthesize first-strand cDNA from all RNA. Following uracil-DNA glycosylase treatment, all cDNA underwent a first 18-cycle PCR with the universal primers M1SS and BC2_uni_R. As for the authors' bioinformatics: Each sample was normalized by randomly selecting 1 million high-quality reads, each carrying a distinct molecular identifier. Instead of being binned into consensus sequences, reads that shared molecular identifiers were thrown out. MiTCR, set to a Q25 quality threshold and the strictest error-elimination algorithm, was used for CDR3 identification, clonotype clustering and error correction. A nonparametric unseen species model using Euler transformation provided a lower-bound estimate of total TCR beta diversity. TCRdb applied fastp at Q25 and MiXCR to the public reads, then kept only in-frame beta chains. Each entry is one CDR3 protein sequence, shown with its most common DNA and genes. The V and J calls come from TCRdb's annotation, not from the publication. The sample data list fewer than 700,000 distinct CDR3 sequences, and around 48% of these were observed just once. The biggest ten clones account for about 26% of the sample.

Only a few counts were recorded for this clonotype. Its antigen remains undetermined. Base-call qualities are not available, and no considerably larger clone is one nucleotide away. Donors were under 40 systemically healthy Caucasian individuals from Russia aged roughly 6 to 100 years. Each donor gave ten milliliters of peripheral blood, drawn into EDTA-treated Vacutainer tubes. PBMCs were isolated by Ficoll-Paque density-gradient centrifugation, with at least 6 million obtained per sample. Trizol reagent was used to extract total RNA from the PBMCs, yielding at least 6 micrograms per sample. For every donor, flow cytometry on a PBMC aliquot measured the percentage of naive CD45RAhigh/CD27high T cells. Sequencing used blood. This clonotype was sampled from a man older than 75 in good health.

The nucleotides are TGTGCCAGCAAACCAACCCGGGACAGGGGTACGGATACGCAGTATTTT. Translated, this is CASKPTRDRGTDTQYF. In this chain, TRBV12-3 or TRBV12-4 is recombined with TRBJ2-3; the junction holds 10 bases that match TRBD1. For this chain, trimming is 7 bases at the V end and 6 bases at the J end, and the number of junction bases without a gene match is 13. CDR3 length: 16 amino acids, cysteine to phenylalanine. The entry retains the CDR3 DNA only, 48 bases that are in frame from base 1.